These 26 T cell receptor beta chains were all obtained from the same sample, sequenced in a study of T cell repertoires in cytomegalovirus infection. MiXCR, run by TCRdb on the reads, gives a single entry per CDR3 protein. This table holds fewer than 950,000 distinct CDR3 sequences, approximately 29% found once. Their target antigens are unknown. Sequenced material: cultured CD8+ T cells from PBMCs, taken from culture after CMV antigen stimulation. The receptors shown here come from a human donor in good health (CMV status not recorded). Some clones in this sample may be carry-over from other donors' samples.

The chain joins TRBV2 to TRBJ1-2; D is undetermined. Germline CDR1 reads SNHLY; CDR2 reads FYNNEI. The CDR3 has 15 residues. Trimming took 2 bases from V and 0 from J, leaving 10 bases between them. CDR3 DNA sequence: TGTGCCAGCAGTGAAATGCCAGCCTCTAACTATGGCTACACCTTC. The encoded protein is CASSEMPASNYGYTF.

The chain uses TRBV6-8 and TRBJ1-5; D is uncertain. V was trimmed by 5 bases and J by 5 bases, leaving 16 bases between them. Germline assignment: CDR1 MNHGY and CDR2 SAAAGT. The CDR3 contains 15 residues. The CDR3 sequence: CASSDLGFRDQPQHF. The CDR3, as DNA: TGTGCCAGCAGTGACCTGGGGTTCCGAGATCAGCCCCAGCATTTT.

This chain joins TRBV28 and TRBJ2-5; D is ambiguous. The V gene's germline CDR1 is MDHEN and CDR2 SYDVKM. The length of the CDR3 is 14 residues. V was shortened by 3 bases and J by 2 bases, with 10 bases between the two germline ends. CDR3 nucleotides: TGTGCCAGCAGTTTTTTCCGTTTACAAGAGACCCAGTACTTC. This translates into CASSFFRLQETQYF.

The rearrangement joins TRBV6-5 to TRBJ1-1, with 8 bases matching TRBD1. This CDR3 is 14 amino acids long. Germline loops: CDR1 MNHEY, CDR2 SVGAGI. Losses at the gene ends were 6 bases for V and 4 bases for J; bases not matched to a gene: 7. CDR3 sequence: CASSLTGETTEAFF. The CDR3 region has the DNA TGTGCCAGCAGCCTGACAGGGGAGACCACTGAAGCTTTCTTT.

The V and J genes are TRBV5-6 and TRBJ2-3, with TRBD2 matching over 7 bases. The CDR3 sequence is 18 residues long. The trim removed 0 bases at V and 3 bases at J, leaving 13 bases unmatched. The germline V gene has CDR1 SGHDT and CDR2 YYEEEE. The CDR3 sequence is CASSLEYGLENLTDTQYF. The CDR3 DNA reads TGTGCCAGCAGCTTGGAGTACGGACTAGAGAATTTAACAGATACGCAGTATTTT.

This clonotype was detected ten times or more. This chain joins TRBV7-2 and TRBJ1-5; D uncertain. Germline CDR1 SGHTA, CDR2 FQGNSA. Trimming removed 0 bases from V and 0 bases from J, with 12 bases in between. The CDR3 has 17 amino acids. In DNA, the CDR3 is TGTGCCAGCAGCTTAGCTACAGTAAGCAATAGCAATCAGCCCCAGCATTTT. Its protein product is CASSLATVSNSNQPQHF.

The gene calls are TRBV3-1 and TRBJ1-2, with 7 bases identical to TRBD1. The J segment lost 3 bases and the V segment lost 6 bases, leaving 7 bases of the junction unmatched. CDR3 length: 14 residues. Germline V lookup: CDR1 LGHDT, CDR2 YNNKEL (reference sequence). The CDR3 coding sequence is TGTGCCAGCAGTCTTGCCGGGACAGACTATGGCTACACCTTC. Its protein is CASSLAGTDYGYTF.

DNA for the CDR3: TGTGCCAGCAGCAAGGACAGGGGGCATGGCTACACCTTC. This sequence encodes CASSKDRGHGYTF. The chain carries TRBV27 and TRBJ1-2; 11 nucleotides line up with TRBD1. The CDR3 is made up of 13 amino acids. From germline, CDR1 is MNHEY and CDR2 SMNVEV (reference sequence). V trimming: 6 bases; J trimming: 6 bases; junction bases outside the gene matches: 3.

The rearrangement joins TRBV7-8 to TRBJ1-2; a weak D match, TRBD1 (5 bases). Between the trimmed V and J ends, which lost 1 base and 3 bases, there was a span of 9 bases. The CDR3 is made up of 14 amino acids. Germline V gene lookup returns CDR1 SGHVS and CDR2 FQNEAQ. The CDR3 is CASSLDWGDYGYTF. In nucleotides, the CDR3 is TGTGCCAGCAGCTTAGATTGGGGCGACTATGGCTACACCTTC.

As concerns this clonotype: This may be a read error: a much more frequent sequence differs by one nucleotide. This rearrangement joins TRBV7-6 to TRBJ1-5; a weak D match, TRBD1 (5 bases). The CDR3 totals 14 residues. The ends were cut back, 3 bases at V and 6 bases at J, with 12 bases in the middle. Per the germline V gene, CDR1 is SGHVS and CDR2 is FNYEAQ. The CDR3: CASSLDQGGQPQHF. In DNA form, the CDR3 reads TGTGCCAGCAGCTTGGATCAGGGAGGTCAGCCCCAGCATTTT.

The chain joins TRBV6-2 or TRBV6-3 to TRBJ1-4; no definite D call. The germline V gene encodes CDR1 MNHEY and CDR2 SVGEGT. V dropped 3 bases and J dropped 10 bases, with 9 bases sitting between them. This CDR3 is 12 amino acids long. The DNA of the CDR3 is TGTGCCAGCAGTTATGGAGTCCGAAAACTGTTTTTT. Protein sequence: CASSYGVRKLFF.

This clonotype came up a few times. V and J are TRBV12-3 or TRBV12-4 and TRBJ2-3; D might be TRBD1 or TRBD2, each matching 5 bases. The CDR3 runs 13 residues. Between the trimmed V and J ends, which lost 5 bases and 4 bases, there was a span of 10 bases. DNA for the CDR3: TGTGCCAGCAGTCATGGGACCCCAGATACGCAGTATTTT. Translating it yields CASSHGTPDTQYF.

V gene TRBV10-3 combines with J gene TRBJ2-1; D could derive from TRBD1 or TRBD2 (5 bases each). The CDR3 extends over 15 amino acids. Trimming took 2 bases from V and 6 from J, leaving 14 bases between them. Germline CDR1 ENHRY, CDR2 SYGVKD. The CDR3 DNA reads as TGTGCCATCAGTGAGCACCGGGGCCCTAGCAATGAGCAGTTCTTC. Its protein is CAISEHRGPSNEQFF.

The DNA of the CDR3 is TGTGCCAGCAGTTACCCCCCTAGCGGGGGACCCGCGAATGAGCAGTTCTTC. The encoded protein is CASSYPPSGGPANEQFF. The chain recombines TRBV6-2 or TRBV6-3 with TRBJ2-1, with TRBD2 matching 10 bases. This CDR3 contains 17 residues. J lost 7 bases, V lost 2 bases, and 11 bases had no gene match. Germline CDR1 reads MNHEY; CDR2 reads SVGEGT.

This sequence joins TRBV7-6 and TRBJ2-1, with D possibly TRBD1 on 6 matching bases. CDR1 is SGHVS and CDR2 is FNYEAQ in the germline V gene. Trimming took off 5 bases at V and 8 bases at J, with 19 bases between the two ends. This CDR3 contains 15 residues. The CDR3 nucleotides are TGTGCCAGCAGCACCCCGGGACACCGGTTACATGAGCAGTTCTTC. It specifies CASSTPGHRLHEQFF. Based on the CDR3 plus reference TRBV7-6 and TRBJ2-1, the full variable domain is GAGVSQSPRYKVTKRGQDVALRCDPISGHVSLYWYRQALGQGPEFLTYFNYEAQQDKSGLPNDRFSAERPEGSISTLTIQRTEQRDSAMYRCASSTPGHRLHEQFFGPGTRLTVL.

This chain connects TRBV20-1 to TRBJ2-1; D might be TRBD1 or TRBD2, each matching 5 bases. Germline-derived CDR1 and CDR2 are DFQATT and SNEGSKA (reference sequence). The CDR3 has 19 residues. Trimming shortened V by 0 bases and J by 3 bases, and 24 bases separated the two germline ends. The CDR3 DNA follows: TGCAGTGCTAGAGAGGGGGAAGGGCAGGGTATTTATCTCTACAATGAGCAGTTCTTC. Translated, it gives CSAREGEGQGIYLYNEQFF.

This clonotype was detected only a few times. The chain has TRBV6-6 and TRBJ2-2; unclear D gene. V was pared by 0 bases and J by 3 bases, with 5 bases between. This CDR3 contains 14 residues. Germline V gives CDR1 MNHNY, CDR2 SVGAGI (reference sequence). CDR3 loop: CASSYSIDTGELFF. The CDR3 region has the DNA TGTGCCAGCAGTTACTCGATAGACACCGGGGAGCTGTTTTTT.

V usage is TRBV7-9 and J usage is TRBJ2-1; D call uncertain. The CDR3 is 11 residues long. V gave up 4 bases and J gave up 13 bases, with 11 bases separating them. The germline V gene has CDR1 SEHNR and CDR2 FQNEAQ (reference sequence). CDR3 region: CASSSAEVQFF. The CDR3 DNA reads as TGTGCCAGCAGCTCAGCCGAAGTACAGTTCTTC. Looking up the rest from reference TRBV7-9 and TRBJ2-1 gives the full variable domain: DTGVSQNPRHKITKRGQNVTFRCDPISEHNRLYWYRQTLGQGPEFLTYFQNEAQLEKSRLLSDRFSAERPKGSFSTLEIQRTEQGDSAMYLCASSSAEVQFFGPGTRLTVL.

The J gene is TRBJ1-2, the V gene TRBV14; D not resolved. Germline V gene sequence: CDR1 SGHDN, CDR2 FVKESK. The CDR3 runs 15 residues. V was shortened by 1 base and J by 4 bases, with 13 bases between the two germline ends. The CDR3 reads CASSQVLGAPYGYTF. The CDR3 DNA reads TGTGCCAGCAGCCAAGTTCTCGGTGCCCCCTATGGCTACACCTTC.

The V gene is TRBV27, the J gene TRBJ1-6, with D uncertain. Trimming took off 4 bases at V and 9 bases at J, with 10 bases between the two ends. Germline loops: CDR1 MNHEY, CDR2 SMNVEV (reference sequence). This CDR3 is built from 13 residues. The CDR3 sequence: CASSYGRTSPLHF. The CDR3 DNA follows: TGTGCCAGCAGTTACGGCCGTACTTCACCCCTCCACTTT.

The V gene is TRBV4-1, the J gene TRBJ2-3; 7 bases fit TRBD2. The trim removed 3 bases at V and 1 base at J, leaving 10 bases unmatched. The CDR3 runs 17 residues. CDR1 is MGHRA, CDR2 YSYEKL, per germline. This chain's CDR3 is CASSQAGEWTRTDTQYF. The CDR3 DNA reads TGCGCCAGCAGCCAGGCGGGGGAGTGGACGCGCACAGATACGCAGTATTTT.

The chain is built from TRBV10-1 and TRBJ2-6; D is ambiguous. The CDR3 contains 17 residues. V gave up 0 bases and J gave up 1 base, with 10 bases separating them. Germline-derived CDR1 and CDR2 are WNHNN and SYGVQD (reference sequence). CDR3 in amino acids: CASSESMELSGANVLTF. CDR3 coding DNA: TGCGCCAGCAGTGAGTCGATGGAGCTTTCTGGGGCCAACGTCCTGACTTTC.

The chain links TRBV7-9 to TRBJ1-2; a possible D gene is TRBD1 (6 bases). This CDR3 contains 16 residues. V dropped 5 bases and J dropped 2 bases, with 18 bases sitting between them. The germline CDR1 and CDR2 sequences are SEHNR and FQNEAQ (reference sequence). CDR3 nucleotide sequence: TGTGCCAGCAGCGTTCGTACAGGGCCTGACAACTATGGCTACACCTTC. Translated: CASSVRTGPDNYGYTF.

In its sample, this clonotype was seen many times. The J gene is TRBJ1-4, the V gene TRBV7-2, with TRBD1 as a possible D gene (6 bases). Germline values: CDR1 SGHTA, CDR2 FQGNSA. The CDR3 loop spans 17 amino acids. The V end was cut by 4 bases, the J end by 8 bases, with 23 bases between. CDR3 residues: CASSSGTIHLGGEKLFF. The CDR3 bases are TGTGCCAGCAGCTCCGGGACAATCCATCTTGGGGGGGAAAAACTGTTTTTT.

This clonotype was counted many times. The J gene is TRBJ2-3, the V gene TRBV7-2, with D possibly matching TRBD1 (6 bases). The CDR3 sequence is 16 residues long. V shed 3 bases and J shed 0 bases, with 13 bases lying between them. The germline gives CDR1 SGHTA, CDR2 FQGNSA. The CDR3 DNA reads as TGTGCCAGCAGCTTGCCCTGGGGGCCTAGCACAGATACGCAGTATTTT. It is translated as CASSLPWGPSTDTQYF.

This clonotype was seen a few times. The gene calls are TRBV6-6 and TRBJ1-3, with TRBD1 matching over 10 bases. The germline V gene has CDR1 MNHNY and CDR2 SVGAGI (reference sequence). The CDR3 runs 16 residues. V gave up 5 bases and J gave up 0 bases; unmatched junction bases: 4. CDR3 sequence (DNA): TGTGCCAGCAGTGGGACAGGGGACCACTCTGGAAACACCATATATTTT. Residues: CASSGTGDHSGNTIYF.